This TCR beta chain was retrieved from a study of early T cells in non-severe SARS-CoV-2 infection. Study-wide context: Sequenced material consisted of bulk RNA (from unsorted whole blood), and chains were unpaired. Study results and limitations: Matching with VDJdb favored anti-spike CD8 responses (missing private and CD4 specificities).

This CDR3 spans 11 amino acids. The V gene lost 7 bases and the J gene lost 4 bases, with 11 bases spanning the gap. Germline CDR1 reads SQVTM; CDR2 reads ANQGSEA. Individual cDNA molecules received unique molecular identifiers. Each CDR3 protein gets one entry after TCRdb re-called the 5' RACE reads with MiXCR. This table has about 48,000 distinct CDR3 sequences, approximately 9.8% appearing once. Comments on this clonotype: The antigen is not known.

The rearrangement joins TRBV29-1 to TRBJ2-7, with D hard to call. Sequencing was performed on whole blood. The TCR was taken from an adult who was a healthcare worker with PCR-confirmed SARS-CoV-2 infection or an uninfected control (not recorded which). Here the CDR3 reads CSEWAKYEQYF. As DNA, the CDR3 is TGCAGCGAATGGGCCAAATACGAGCAGTACTTC.